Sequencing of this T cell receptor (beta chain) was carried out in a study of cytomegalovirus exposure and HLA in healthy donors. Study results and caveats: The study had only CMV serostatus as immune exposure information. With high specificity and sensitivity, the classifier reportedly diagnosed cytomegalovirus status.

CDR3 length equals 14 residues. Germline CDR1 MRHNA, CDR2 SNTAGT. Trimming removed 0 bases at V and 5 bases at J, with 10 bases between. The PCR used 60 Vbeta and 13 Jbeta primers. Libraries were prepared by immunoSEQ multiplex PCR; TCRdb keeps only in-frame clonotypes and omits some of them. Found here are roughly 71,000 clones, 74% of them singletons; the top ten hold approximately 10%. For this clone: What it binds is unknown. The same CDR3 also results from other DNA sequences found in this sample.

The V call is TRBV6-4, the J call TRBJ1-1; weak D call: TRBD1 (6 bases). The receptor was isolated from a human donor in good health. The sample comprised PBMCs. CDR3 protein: CASSDSSRGTEAFF. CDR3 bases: TGTGCCAGCAGTGACTCGTCCAGGGGAACTGAAGCTTTCTTT.